Following are 22 T cell receptor beta chains from one sample sequenced in a study of cytomegalovirus exposure and HLA in healthy donors (dated by TCRdb to about 2017). Library preparation used the immunoSEQ multiplex PCR assay. A mixture of 60 forward primers for TCR Vbeta segments and 13 reverse primers for TCR Jbeta segments was used in the multiplex PCR. Here the immuneACCESS table is served through TCRdb, limited to in-frame sequences with V and J called. Missing clones are a known gap in these copies; in checked studies unresolved V genes cover under half, and the rest lacks a known reason. The sample table contains roughly 100,000 clones; only one count was recorded for around 77% of them. The ten most abundant clones make up under 20% of the sample. The material sequenced was PBMCs. The receptors originated from a woman aged 60-75 years in good health and CMV-seropositive.

This clone was seen a single time. This chain links TRBV29-1 with TRBJ1-2, with D unresolved. Per germline, CDR1 SQVTM and CDR2 ANQGSEA. Trimming removed 3 bases from V and 4 bases from J, with 6 bases in between. The CDR3 length is 11 residues. The CDR3: CSVDFVYGYTF. The CDR3 coding sequence is TGCAGCGTTGACTTTGTCTATGGCTACACCTTC.

The chain joins TRBV7-6 to TRBJ2-7, with unresolved D. Per germline, CDR1 SGHVS and CDR2 FNYEAQ. The CDR3 runs to 14 residues. V lost 5 bases to trimming and J lost 6 bases, with 17 bases between them. The CDR3 protein is CASSPRPGAGEQYF. The CDR3 DNA sequence: TGTGCCAGCAGCCCCAGGCCAGGCGCCGGCGAGCAGTACTTC.

CDR3 residues: CASSFSGGGYTF. The CDR3 coding sequence is TGTGCCAGCAGTTTTTCAGGAGGTGGCTACACCTTC. The V gene is TRBV28, the J gene TRBJ1-2; D gene uncertain. Germline CDR1 reads MDHEN; CDR2 reads SYDVKM. Trimming stripped 3 bases from V and 7 bases from J, with 9 bases between. The length of the CDR3 is 12 residues.

There are a few counts of this clone. The gene calls are TRBV19 and TRBJ1-5; 7 nucleotides agree with TRBD1. This CDR3 is built from 12 residues. Per germline, CDR1 LNHDA and CDR2 SQIVND (reference sequence). J gave up 6 bases and V 7 bases, and 3 bases lay outside the gene matches. DNA of the CDR3: TGTGCCAGTAATGACAGGGCTCAGCCCCAGCATTTT. Translated: CASNDRAQPQHF.

The chain employs TRBV28 and TRBJ1-2, with D possibly being TRBD1 (5 bases). Germline assignment: CDR1 MDHEN and CDR2 SYDVKM. V was cut by 8 bases and J by 4 bases, with 11 bases left in between. CDR3 length: 12 amino acids. CDR3: CASETGAYGYTF. The CDR3 DNA follows: TGTGCCAGCGAAACAGGTGCCTATGGCTACACCTTC.

V usage is TRBV29-1 and J usage is TRBJ1-3; D unclear. This CDR3 spans 11 amino acids. V lost 6 bases, J lost 1 base, and 4 bases lay in between. The germline gives CDR1 SQVTM, CDR2 ANQGSEA. In nucleotides, the CDR3 is TGCAGCGTCCATTCTGGAAACACCATATATTTT. Amino acids: CSVHSGNTIYF.

The V and J genes are TRBV11-3 and TRBJ2-6, with D uncertain. The CDR3 sequence is 15 residues long. Trimming removed 5 bases from V and 4 bases from J, with 12 bases in between. CDR1 is SGHNT and CDR2 is YENEEA in the germline V gene. CDR3 sequence: CASSPGSPGANVLTF. The CDR3 DNA reads TGTGCCAGCAGCCCCGGGTCCCCGGGGGCCAACGTCCTGACTTTC.

This clone was observed at least ten times. The chain joins TRBV6-5 to TRBJ2-7, with D perhaps matching TRBD1 (7 bases). V lost 6 bases to trimming and J lost 2 bases, with 17 bases between them. This CDR3 spans 15 amino acids. In germline, CDR1 is MNHEY, CDR2 SVGAGI. The CDR3 reads CASSTRTGGTYEQYF. The CDR3 DNA reads as TGTGCCAGCAGCACCCGGACAGGCGGGACCTACGAGCAGTACTTC.

V gene TRBV20-1 combines with J gene TRBJ2-1; D not resolved. Germline V gene lookup returns CDR1 DFQATT and CDR2 SNEGSKA (reference sequence). This CDR3 is built from 10 residues. V was trimmed by 6 bases and J by 6 bases, leaving 6 bases between them. CDR3 DNA: TGCAGTGCCAGACTCAATGAGCAGTTCTTC. Protein: CSARLNEQFF.

This clone was recorded a few times. The chain couples TRBV5-4 to TRBJ1-1; 7 nucleotides line up with TRBD1. This CDR3 region has 14 residues. Germline V gene lookup returns CDR1 SGHNT and CDR2 YYREEE (reference sequence). After removal of 3 bases from V and 2 bases from J, the junction contained 4 bases not matched to a gene. The CDR3 DNA reads as TGTGCCAGCAGCTCGGGACAGCCAAACACTGAAGCTTTCTTT. Translation: CASSSGQPNTEAFF.

A note on this clone: Other nucleotide sequences in the sample specify the same CDR3. The J gene is TRBJ2-5, the V gene TRBV7-9; D is undetermined. The CDR3 has 11 amino acids. Germline V gene sequence: CDR1 SEHNR, CDR2 FQNEAQ (reference sequence). V was cut by 3 bases and J by 5 bases, with 4 bases left in between. The CDR3 region is CASSFGETQYF. CDR3 DNA sequence: TGTGCCAGCAGCTTCGGTGAGACCCAGTACTTC. Complete variable domain (other parts from reference TRBV7-9 and TRBJ2-5): DTGVSQNPRHKITKRGQNVTFRCDPISEHNRLYWYRQTLGQGPEFLTYFQNEAQLEKSRLLSDRFSAERPKGSFSTLEIQRTEQGDSAMYLCASSFGETQYFGPGTRLLVL.

This rearrangement joins TRBV6-5 to TRBJ2-7; D may be TRBD1 (6 bases). V shed 5 bases and J shed 0 bases, with 14 bases lying between them. This CDR3 comprises 15 residues. The germline gives CDR1 MNHEY, CDR2 SVGAGI. Written as DNA, the CDR3 is TGTGCCAGCAGTCCCGACAGGCGATACTCCTACGAGCAGTACTTC. As protein: CASSPDRRYSYEQYF.

This clone was observed a single time. This chain joins TRBV11-2 and TRBJ2-7, with TRBD1 as a possible D gene (6 bases). The CDR3 loop spans 13 amino acids. The germline V gene encodes CDR1 SGHAT and CDR2 FQNNGV. V gave up 0 bases and J gave up 6 bases, with 9 bases separating them. The CDR3 is CASSLDFRGEQYF. CDR3 coding DNA: TGTGCCAGCAGCTTAGATTTCAGGGGCGAGCAGTACTTC.

The chain uses TRBV10-3 and TRBJ2-7; D might be TRBD1 (6 bases). Germline V lookup: CDR1 ENHRY, CDR2 SYGVKD. Trimming left V 3 bases short and J 4 bases short, with 16 bases between. The CDR3 loop spans 15 amino acids. In DNA, the CDR3 is TGTGCCATCAGTGACCAAAACCGGGACATTTACGAGCAGTACTTC. Protein: CAISDQNRDIYEQYF.

The V gene is TRBV5-6, the J gene TRBJ2-7; D gene uncertain. Trimming removed 1 base from V and 2 bases from J, with 7 bases in between. Germline lookup yields CDR1 SGHDT and CDR2 YYEEEE. The CDR3 is 13 amino acids. CDR3 DNA: TGTGCCAGCAGCTTGCGTCAGACCTACGAGCAGTACTTC. Translating gives CASSLRQTYEQYF.

The V gene is TRBV5-4, the J gene TRBJ1-6; D call uncertain. Germline assignment: CDR1 SGHNT and CDR2 YYREEE (reference sequence). This CDR3 has 15 amino acids. Trimming removed 7 bases from V and 9 bases from J, with 20 bases in between. Written as DNA, the CDR3 is TGTGCCAGCCACTTTTCCGGGCCTAGCGGTTCACCCCTCCACTTT. This translates into CASHFSGPSGSPLHF.

This chain uses TRBV10-3 with TRBJ2-1; the D is unclear. V was pared by 3 bases and J by 2 bases, with 11 bases between. This CDR3 region has 15 residues. Germline V CDR1 and CDR2: ENHRY, SYGVKD. CDR3 in amino acids: CAISDILSAYNEQFF. The CDR3 nucleotides are TGTGCCATCAGTGATATACTATCAGCCTACAATGAGCAGTTCTTC.

The genes are TRBV11-2 and TRBJ2-4; 10 nucleotides agree with TRBD2. Germline V gives CDR1 SGHAT, CDR2 FQNNGV. The CDR3 consists of 15 residues. V gave up 5 bases and J gave up 9 bases; unmatched junction bases: 10. The CDR3 here is CASSESLAGEAIQYF. The CDR3 DNA sequence: TGTGCCAGCAGCGAGAGTCTAGCGGGAGAAGCCATTCAGTACTTC. Combining the CDR3 with reference TRBV11-2 and TRBJ2-4 gives the whole variable domain EAGVAQSPRYKIIEKRQSVAFWCNPISGHATLYWYQQILGQGPKLLIQFQNNGVVDDSQLPKDRFSAERLKGVDSTLKIQPAKLEDSAVYLCASSESLAGEAIQYFGAGTRLSVL.

This sequence joins TRBV11-2 and TRBJ2-1; a possible D gene is TRBD2 (5 bases). The CDR3 loop spans 15 amino acids. Deletions cut 2 bases from V and 6 bases from J, with 14 bases between. The germline V gene encodes CDR1 SGHAT and CDR2 FQNNGV. The CDR3 region is CASSLKRESSNEQFF. The CDR3 DNA is TGTGCCAGCAGCTTAAAGAGGGAGTCTAGCAATGAGCAGTTCTTC.

This clone was seen a few times. The chain is built from TRBV25-1 and TRBJ2-2; weak D call: TRBD2 (5 bases). The germline V and J ends were trimmed by 4 bases and 5 bases, with 8 bases remaining between them. The CDR3 sequence is 13 residues long. Germline V gene lookup returns CDR1 MGHDK and CDR2 SYGVNS. This CDR3 reads CASSVRVTGELFF. The DNA of the CDR3 is TGTGCCAGCAGTGTGAGGGTAACCGGGGAGCTGTTTTTT.

V gene TRBV2 combines with J gene TRBJ2-6, with 10 positions matching TRBD2. The CDR3 runs 18 residues. V trimming: 4 bases; J trimming: 2 bases; junction bases outside the gene matches: 8. Germline CDR1 reads SNHLY; CDR2 reads FYNNEI. In DNA form, the CDR3 reads TGTGCCAGCAGTGGGGGGGGACTAGCGCTTACTGGGGCCAACGTCCTGACTTTC. Amino acids: CASSGGGLALTGANVLTF. The full variable domain, its missing parts supplied by reference TRBV2 and TRBJ2-6, is EPEVTQTPSHQVTQMGQEVILRCVPISNHLYFYWYRQILGQKVEFLVSFYNNEISEKSEIFDDQFSVERPDGSNFTLKIRSTKLEDSAMYFCASSGGGLALTGANVLTFGAGSRLTVL.

This clone occurred once. This chain uses TRBV2 with TRBJ1-1, with TRBD1 as a possible D gene (5 bases). Deletions cut 5 bases from V and 1 base from J, with 11 bases between. CDR3 size: 14 residues. CDR1 is SNHLY and CDR2 is FYNNEI in the germline V gene. CDR3 nucleotides: TGTGCCAGCAGTTTATACGGGGGGAACACTGAAGCTTTCTTT. Translating gives CASSLYGGNTEAFF.